This TCR beta chain was obtained from a study of shared clonotypes between healthy human individuals. A remark on this clone: The antigen remains unidentified. Different DNA sequences within this sample yield the same CDR3.

Researchers ran the assay at a deep level. Genomic DNA per cell subset filled all wells of several immunoSEQ plates. The protocol was immunoSEQ multiplex PCR, while the TCRdb copy is restricted to in-frame clones and leaves out a portion. The sample consists of some 900,000 clones, roughly 72% of them appearing once. Study-level results: All-four-donor shared clonotypes had higher generation probabilities than non-shared clonotypes did.

The specimen sequenced was memory CD4+ T cells sorted from blood. Described subset: CD45RA-negative fraction. The TCR sequence derives from a man aged 18 to 35 in good health.

This CDR3 is CASSFSSGRETQYF. In nucleotides, the CDR3 is TGCGCCAGCAGCTTCAGTAGCGGGAGGGAGACCCAGTACTTC. The chain combines TRBV5-1 with TRBJ2-5; 10 positions agree with TRBD2. V lost 2 bases, J lost 5 bases, and 3 bases stayed unmatched. CDR1 and CDR2 from the germline V gene are SGHRS and YFSETQ. The CDR3 has 14 amino acids.